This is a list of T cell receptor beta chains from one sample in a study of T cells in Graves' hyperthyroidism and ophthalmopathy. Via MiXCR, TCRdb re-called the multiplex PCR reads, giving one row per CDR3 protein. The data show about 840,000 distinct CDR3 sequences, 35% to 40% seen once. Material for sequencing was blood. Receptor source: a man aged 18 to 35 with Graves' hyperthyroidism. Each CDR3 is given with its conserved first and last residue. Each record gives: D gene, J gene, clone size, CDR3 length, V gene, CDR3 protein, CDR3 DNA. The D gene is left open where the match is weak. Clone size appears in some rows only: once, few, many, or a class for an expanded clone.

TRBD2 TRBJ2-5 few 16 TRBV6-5 CASRRGSSGTQETQYF TGTGCCAGCAGACGAGGTTCTAGCGGGACTCAAGAGACCCAGTACTTC
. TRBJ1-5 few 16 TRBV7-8 CASSLVTGVGNQPQHF TGTGCCAGCAGCTTAGTAACGGGCGTTGGCAATCAGCCCCAGCATTTT
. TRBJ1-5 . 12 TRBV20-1 CSAKQGGRPQHF TGCAGTGCAAAACAGGGAGGGCGGCCCCAGCATTTT
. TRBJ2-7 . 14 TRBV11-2 CASTLEDRPYVQYF TGTGCCAGCACCCTAGAGGATAGACCTTACGTGCAGTACTTC
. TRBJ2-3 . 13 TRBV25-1 CASSAGSTDTQYF TGTGCCAGCAGTGCAGGGAGCACAGATACGCAGTATTTT
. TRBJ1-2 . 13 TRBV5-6 CASSKPTGYGYTF TGTGCCAGCAGCAAGCCGACAGGCTATGGCTACACCTTC
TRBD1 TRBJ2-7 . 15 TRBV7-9 CASSSGDRVIYEQYF TGTGCCAGCAGCAGTGGAGACAGGGTCATCTACGAGCAGTACTTC
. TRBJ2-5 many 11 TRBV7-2 CASSFFETQYF TGTGCCAGCAGCTTTTTCGAGACCCAGTACTTC
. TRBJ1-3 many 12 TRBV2 CAVQVSGNTIYF TGTGCCGTACAGGTCTCTGGAAACACCATATATTTT
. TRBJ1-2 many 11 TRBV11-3 CASSDGGGYTF TGTGCCAGCAGCGACGGAGGTGGCTACACCTTC
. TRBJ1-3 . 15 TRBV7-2 CASRGPYFSGNTIYF TGTGCCAGCAGGGGACCATACTTCTCTGGAAACACCATATATTTT
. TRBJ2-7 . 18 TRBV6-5 CASRLTGLSPWTPYEQYF TGTGCCAGCAGGCTCACCGGACTAAGTCCTTGGACACCCTACGAGCAGTACTTC
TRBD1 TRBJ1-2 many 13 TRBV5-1 CASSLGQVYGYTF TGTGCCAGCAGCCTCGGACAGGTCTATGGCTACACCTTC
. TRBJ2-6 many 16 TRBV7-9 CASSPPQGTGANVLTF TGTGCCAGCAGCCCCCCTCAGGGGACGGGGGCCAACGTCCTGACTTTC
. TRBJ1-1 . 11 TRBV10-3 CAIKGNTEAFF TGTGCCATCAAGGGCAACACTGAAGCTTTCTTT
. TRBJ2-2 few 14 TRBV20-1 CSARMGRNTGELFF TGCAGTGCTAGAATGGGTAGAAACACCGGGGAGCTGTTTTTT
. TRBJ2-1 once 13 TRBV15 CATSRVSSNEQFF TGTGCCACCAGCAGAGTTAGCAGCAATGAGCAGTTCTTC
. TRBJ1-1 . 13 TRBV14 CASSYGGATEAFF TGTGCCAGCAGCTACGGGGGGGCCACTGAAGCTTTCTTT
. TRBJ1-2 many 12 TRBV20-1 CSAREPRGGYTF TGCAGTGCTAGAGAGCCCCGGGGTGGCTACACCTTC
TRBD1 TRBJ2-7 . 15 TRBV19 CASSISGTGGFEQYF TGTGCCAGTAGTATCTCCGGGACAGGGGGCTTCGAGCAGTACTTC
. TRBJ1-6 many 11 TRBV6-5 CATRRDSPLHF TGTGCCACCCGCAGGGATTCACCCCTCCACTTT
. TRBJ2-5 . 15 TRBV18 CASSPLGDYQETQYF TGTGCCAGCTCACCTCTCGGGGACTACCAAGAGACCCAGTACTTC
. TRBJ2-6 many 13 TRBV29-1 CSVPGSGANVLTF TGCAGCGTTCCGGGCTCTGGGGCCAACGTCCTGACTTTC
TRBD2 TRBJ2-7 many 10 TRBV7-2 CASEAGGGYF TGTGCCAGCGAGGCGGGAGGCGGGTACTTC
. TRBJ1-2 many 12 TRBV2 CASMRRNYGYTF TGTGCCAGCATGAGGCGGAACTATGGCTACACCTTC
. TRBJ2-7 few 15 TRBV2 CASTLEGPSGDEQYF TGTGCCAGCACCCTGGAGGGTCCGTCTGGCGACGAGCAGTACTTC
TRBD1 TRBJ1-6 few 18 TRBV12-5 CASGFGTESDREGSPLHF TGTGCTAGTGGTTTCGGCACCGAATCGGACAGGGAGGGTTCACCCCTCCACTTT
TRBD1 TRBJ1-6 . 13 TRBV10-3 CAISAGTGPPLHF TGTGCCATCAGTGCCGGGACAGGGCCACCCCTCCACTTT
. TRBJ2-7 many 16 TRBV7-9 CASSSKVGPSSYEQYF TGTGCCAGCAGCTCCAAAGTGGGACCCAGCTCCTACGAGCAGTACTTC
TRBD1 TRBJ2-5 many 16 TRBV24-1 CATSEAGTGEEETQYF TGTGCCACCAGTGAAGCAGGGACAGGGGAAGAAGAGACCCAGTACTTC
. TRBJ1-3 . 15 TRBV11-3 CASSPDPDPGNTIYF TGTGCCAGCAGCCCAGACCCCGACCCTGGAAACACCATATATTTT
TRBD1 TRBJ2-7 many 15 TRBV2 CASIEIGTGSYEQYF TGTGCCAGCATTGAAATTGGGACAGGGTCCTACGAGCAGTACTTC
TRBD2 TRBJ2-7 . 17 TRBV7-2 CASSLELAGGWAYEQYF TGTGCCAGCAGCTTAGAACTAGCGGGAGGGTGGGCCTACGAGCAGTACTTC
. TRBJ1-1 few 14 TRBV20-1 CSAARAGVGTEAFF TGCAGTGCCGCCCGGGCAGGGGTGGGGACTGAAGCTTTCTTT
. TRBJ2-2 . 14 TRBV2 CASSAGAYTGELFF TGTGCCAGCAGCGCGGGGGCCTACACCGGGGAGCTGTTTTTT
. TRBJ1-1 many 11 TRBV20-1 CSAYGGTEAFF TGCAGTGCTTACGGGGGCACTGAAGCTTTCTTT
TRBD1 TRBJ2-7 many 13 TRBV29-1 CSALIQGAHEQYF TGCAGCGCACTCATCCAGGGGGCCCACGAGCAGTACTTC
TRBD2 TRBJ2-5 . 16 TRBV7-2 CASSHSSSGSAETQYF TGTGCCAGCAGCCACAGTTCTAGCGGGAGTGCGGAGACCCAGTACTTC
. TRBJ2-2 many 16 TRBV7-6 CASSLRGFTWAGELFF TGTGCCAGCAGCTTGCGGGGTTTTACGTGGGCCGGGGAGCTGTTTTTT
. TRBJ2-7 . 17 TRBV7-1 CASSLILRGDPTYEQYF TGTGCCAGCAGTCTCATTCTGAGGGGGGACCCCACCTACGAGCAGTACTTC
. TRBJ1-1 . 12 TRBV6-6 CASRDAPTEAFF TGTGCCTCGAGGGACGCCCCCACTGAAGCTTTCTTT
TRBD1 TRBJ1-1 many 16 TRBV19 CASSTTGGGGPTEAFF TGTGCCAGTAGTACGACAGGGGGAGGAGGCCCCACTGAAGCTTTCTTT
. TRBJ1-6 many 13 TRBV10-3 CAIGPGVESPLHF TGTGCCATTGGTCCGGGGGTCGAGTCACCCCTCCACTTT
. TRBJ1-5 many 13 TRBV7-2 CASSPDTARPQHF TGTGCCAGCAGCCCGGACACCGCACGACCCCAGCATTTT